This TCR beta chain was identified in a study of cytomegalovirus exposure and HLA in healthy donors. This PCR relied on a set of 60 Vbeta primers and 13 Jbeta primers. Assay: immunoSEQ multiplex PCR; the TCRdb copy retains only in-frame clones and omits some. Seen here are more than 80,000 clones, approximately 81% observed once, and the top ten hold 4.1%. This receptor was obtained from a woman between 35 and 50 years old in good health and CMV-seropositive. Sequenced material: PBMCs.

CDR3 amino acids: CASSVQGAEAFF. The CDR3, as DNA: TGCGCCAGCAGCGTACAGGGGGCTGAAGCTTTCTTT. The chain is built from TRBV4-1 and TRBJ1-1; TRBD1 agrees at 8 bases. Trimming took 5 bases from V and 6 from J; bases not matched to a gene: 2. CDR3 size: 12 residues. Germline V gives CDR1 MGHRA, CDR2 YSYEKL.